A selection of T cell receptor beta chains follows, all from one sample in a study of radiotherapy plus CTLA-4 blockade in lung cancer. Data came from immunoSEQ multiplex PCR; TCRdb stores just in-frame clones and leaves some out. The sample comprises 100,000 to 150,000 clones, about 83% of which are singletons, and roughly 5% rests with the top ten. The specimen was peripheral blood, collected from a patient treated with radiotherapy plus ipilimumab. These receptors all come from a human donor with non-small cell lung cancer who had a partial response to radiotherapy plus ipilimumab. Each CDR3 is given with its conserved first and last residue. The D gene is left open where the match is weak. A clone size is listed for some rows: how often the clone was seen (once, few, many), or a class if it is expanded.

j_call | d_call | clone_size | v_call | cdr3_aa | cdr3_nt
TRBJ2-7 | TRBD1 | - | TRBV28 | CASSHGQGPYEQYF | TGTGCCAGCAGCCACGGACAGGGACCCTACGAGCAGTACTTC
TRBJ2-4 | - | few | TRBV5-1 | CASSLEGVGGKNIQYF | TGCGCCAGCAGCTTGGAGGGGGTGGGTGGCAAAAACATTCAGTACTTC
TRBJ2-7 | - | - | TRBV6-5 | CASRRGLSYEQYF | TGTGCCAGCCGAAGGGGACTTTCCTACGAGCAGTACTTC
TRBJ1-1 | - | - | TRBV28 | CASRGGAENTEAFF | TGTGCCAGCAGGGGCGGGGCTGAGAACACTGAAGCTTTCTTT
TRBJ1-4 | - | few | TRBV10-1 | CASSEAQGQNEKLFF | TGCGCCAGCAGTGAAGCCCAGGGTCAGAATGAAAAACTGTTTTTT
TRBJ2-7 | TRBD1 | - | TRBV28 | CASRGQGDGTYEQYF | TGTGCCAGCAGGGGACAGGGGGACGGAACCTACGAGCAGTACTTC
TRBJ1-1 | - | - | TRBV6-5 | CASSYSTGISTEAFF | TGTGCCAGCAGTTACTCGACAGGTATCTCCACTGAAGCTTTCTTT
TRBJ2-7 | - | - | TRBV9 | CASSVVAAGPGEQYF | TGTGCCAGCAGCGTAGTGGCTGCAGGGCCGGGCGAGCAGTACTTC
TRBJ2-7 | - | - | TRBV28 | CASSPSGISSYEQYF | TGTGCCAGCAGTCCGTCGGGAATTTCATCCTACGAGCAGTACTTC
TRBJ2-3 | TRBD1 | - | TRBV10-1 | CASSESSPGQGANTQYF | TGCGCCAGCAGTGAGTCAAGTCCGGGACAGGGAGCAAATACGCAGTATTTT
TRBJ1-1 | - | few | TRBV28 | CASTPGGGRNTEAFF | TGTGCCAGCACCCCGGGCGGGGGGAGGAACACTGAAGCTTTCTTT
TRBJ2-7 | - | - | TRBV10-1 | CASSGQAGYEQYF | TGCGCCAGCAGTGGACAGGCGGGCTACGAGCAGTACTTC
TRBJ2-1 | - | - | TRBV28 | CASRSDSPEYNEQFF | TGTGCCAGCAGATCGGACTCACCGGAATACAATGAGCAGTTCTTC
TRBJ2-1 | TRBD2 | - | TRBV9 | CASSILGGGDEQFF | TGTGCCAGCAGCATCTTGGGGGGAGGGGATGAGCAGTTCTTC
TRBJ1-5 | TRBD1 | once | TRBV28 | CASTIGQGAASNQPQHF | TGTGCCAGCACCATAGGACAGGGGGCGGCTAGCAATCAGCCCCAGCATTTT
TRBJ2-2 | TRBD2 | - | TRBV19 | CASSERGNTGELFF | TGTGCCAGTAGTGAGCGGGGGAACACCGGGGAGCTGTTTTTT
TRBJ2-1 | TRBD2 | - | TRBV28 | CASSSGTSGTFNYNEQFF | TGTGCCAGCAGTTCTGGGACTAGCGGGACGTTCAACTACAATGAGCAGTTCTTC
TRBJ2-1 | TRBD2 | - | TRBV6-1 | CASSEGLAPNEQFF | TGTGCCAGCAGTGAAGGACTAGCCCCCAATGAGCAGTTCTTC
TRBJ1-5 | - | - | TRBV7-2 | CASSLEQGRPQHF | TGTGCCAGCAGCTTAGAGCAGGGGAGGCCCCAGCATTTT
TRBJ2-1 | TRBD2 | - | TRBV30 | CAWSRIGLAADEQFF | TGTGCCTGGAGCCGCATCGGACTAGCGGCGGATGAGCAGTTCTTC
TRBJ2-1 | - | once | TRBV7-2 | CASSLSAGTTYNEQFF | TGTGCCAGCAGCTTATCGGCGGGTACTACCTACAATGAGCAGTTCTTC
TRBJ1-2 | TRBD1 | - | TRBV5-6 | CASSLLAGGRYGYTF | TGTGCCAGCAGCTTGTTGGCAGGGGGCCGGTATGGCTACACCTTC
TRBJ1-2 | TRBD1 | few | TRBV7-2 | CASSSQGGQNYGYTF | TGTGCCAGCAGCTCCCAGGGGGGTCAGAACTATGGCTACACCTTC
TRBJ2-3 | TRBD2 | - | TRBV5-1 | CASSLGRSGGTQYF | TGCGCCAGCAGCTTGGGCCGTTCGGGGGGTACGCAGTATTTT
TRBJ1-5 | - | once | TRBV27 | CGAHVEGGGNQPQHF | TGTGGAGCTCACGTCGAAGGGGGGGGCAATCAGCCCCAGCATTTT
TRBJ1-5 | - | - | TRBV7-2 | CASSRQSSNQPQHF | TGTGCCAGCAGCCGACAGAGTAGCAATCAGCCCCAGCATTTT
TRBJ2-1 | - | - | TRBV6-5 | CASGLSSYNEQFF | TGTGCCAGCGGACTAAGCTCCTACAATGAGCAGTTCTTC
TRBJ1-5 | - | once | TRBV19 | CASSRQGGNQPQHF | TGTGCCAGTAGTAGGCAGGGCGGCAATCAGCCCCAGCATTTT
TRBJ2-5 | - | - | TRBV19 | CASSVQGGGETQYF | TGTGCCAGTAGTGTACAGGGTGGTGGAGAGACCCAGTACTTC
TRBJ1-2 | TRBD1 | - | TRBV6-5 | CASQGTGGLGYTF | TGTGCCAGCCAAGGGACAGGGGGCCTTGGCTACACCTTC
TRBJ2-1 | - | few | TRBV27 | CASSFGGGNNEQFF | TGTGCCAGCAGTTTCGGGGGAGGCAACAATGAGCAGTTCTTC
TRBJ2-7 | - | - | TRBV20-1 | CSARPANEQYF | TGCAGTGCCCGCCCCGCCAACGAGCAGTACTTC
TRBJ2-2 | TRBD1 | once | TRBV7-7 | CASSMPGQGSRTGELFF | TGTGCTAGCAGCATGCCGGGACAGGGGAGTAGAACCGGGGAGCTGTTTTTT
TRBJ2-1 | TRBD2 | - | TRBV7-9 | CASSLAAGGKPANEQFF | TGTGCCAGCAGCTTAGCCGCGGGGGGCAAACCAGCCAATGAGCAGTTCTTC
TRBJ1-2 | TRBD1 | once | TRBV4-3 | CASSHPGQGGHGYTF | TGCGCCAGCAGCCACCCGGGACAGGGAGGTCATGGCTACACCTTC
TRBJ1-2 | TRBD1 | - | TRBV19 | CASSTLDRVLGYTF | TGTGCCAGTAGCACACTGGACAGGGTTCTTGGCTACACCTTC
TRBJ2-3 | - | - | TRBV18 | CASSPGFGGGSTDTQYF | TGTGCCAGCTCCCCTGGATTTGGGGGGGGCAGCACAGATACGCAGTATTTT
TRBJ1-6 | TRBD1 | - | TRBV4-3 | CASSQVRGRGDSPLHF | TGCGCCAGCAGCCAAGTTAGGGGGCGCGGGGATTCACCCCTCCACTTT
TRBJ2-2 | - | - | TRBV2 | CASSVRHRVTGGELFF | TGTGCCAGCAGTGTGCGCCACAGGGTGACTGGCGGGGAGCTGTTTTTT
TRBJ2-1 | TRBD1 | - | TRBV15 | CATSSSQGANEQFF | TGTGCCACCAGCAGTAGTCAGGGGGCCAATGAGCAGTTCTTC
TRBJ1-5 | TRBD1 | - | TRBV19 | CASSLTGTGAWGNQPQHF | TGTGCCAGTAGTCTCACCGGGACAGGGGCCTGGGGCAATCAGCCCCAGCATTTT
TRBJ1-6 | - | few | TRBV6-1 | CASSEIPVISPLHF | TGTGCCAGCAGTGAAATCCCGGTTATCTCACCCCTCCACTTT